The 30 T cell receptor beta chains in this list originate from one sample, sequenced in a study of blood T cell repertoires in COVID-19. Clones were sequenced by immunoSEQ multiplex PCR, and TCRdb holds only the in-frame ones, with some missing. Of about 130,000 clones listed, approximately 89% were seen once; the top ten hold around 3.3%. The material sequenced was peripheral blood. All receptors come from a woman aged 80 or older with COVID-19, enrolled during active disease.

The rearrangement uses TRBV11-3 and TRBJ2-1; TRBD1 is a possible D gene (8 bases). V was trimmed by 4 bases and J by 9 bases, leaving 13 bases between them. The CDR3 has 13 residues. The germline V gene has CDR1 SGHNT and CDR2 YENEEA. The chain's CDR3 is CASSSTGEGEQFF. The CDR3 DNA is TGTGCCAGCAGCTCGACAGGGGAGGGTGAGCAGTTCTTC.

The CDR3 DNA reads as TGTGCCAGCAGTACCGGGACTAGCGGGAGGGCCGGGTCCTACAATGAGCAGTTCTTC. The encoded protein is CASSTGTSGRAGSYNEQFF. The rearrangement links TRBV6-2 or TRBV6-3 to TRBJ2-1; 16 nucleotides agree with TRBD2. V was pared by 5 bases and J by 1 base, with 8 bases of the junction left unmatched. There are 19 residues in the CDR3. Germline V gene sequence: CDR1 MNHEY, CDR2 SVGEGT.

The rearrangement links TRBV12-3 or TRBV12-4 to TRBJ2-7, with 9 bases matching TRBD1. There are 13 residues in the CDR3. With 6 bases clipped from V and 4 bases from J, the junction kept 4 bases outside the gene matches. DNA for the CDR3: TGTGCCAGCAGCCCCGGGACAGGGTACGAGCAGTACTTC. Amino acid sequence: CASSPGTGYEQYF.

This chain links TRBV29-1 with TRBJ2-1, with 11 bases matching TRBD1. The CDR3 contains 13 residues. The germline gives CDR1 SQVTM, CDR2 ANQGSEA. Losses at the gene ends were 7 bases for V and 7 bases for J; bases not matched to a gene: 6. The CDR3 sequence is CSGGQGARNEQFF. In DNA, the CDR3 is TGCAGCGGAGGACAGGGGGCGCGGAATGAGCAGTTCTTC.

J is TRBJ2-4 and V is TRBV20-1, with 15 bases fitting TRBD2. This CDR3 is built from 17 residues. Trimming removed 3 bases from V and 0 bases from J; junction bases left unmatched: 3. CDR1 is DFQATT and CDR2 is SNEGSKA in the germline V gene (reference sequence). In nucleotides, the CDR3 is TGCAGTGCTAGTGGACTAGCGGGAGGGATAGCCAAAAACATTCAGTACTTC. It codes for CSASGLAGGIAKNIQYF.

J is TRBJ2-7 and V is TRBV10-1; maybe TRBD2 (6 bases). Germline V lookup: CDR1 WNHNN, CDR2 SYGVQD (reference sequence). This CDR3 spans 15 amino acids. V lost 0 bases to trimming and J lost 1 base, with 10 bases between them. The CDR3 protein is CASSESRGCSYEQYF. The CDR3 region has the DNA TGCGCCAGCAGTGAGTCCCGGGGGTGTTCCTACGAGCAGTACTTC.

The chain has TRBV5-1 and TRBJ2-5, with unresolved D. The ends were cut back, 4 bases at V and 5 bases at J, with 9 bases in the middle. This CDR3 region has 12 residues. Germline V gene lookup returns CDR1 SGHRS and CDR2 YFSETQ. The CDR3 sequence is CASSRSWETQYF. As DNA, the CDR3 is TGCGCCAGCAGCCGGTCTTGGGAGACCCAGTACTTC. Combining the CDR3 with reference TRBV5-1 and TRBJ2-5 gives the whole variable domain KAGVTQTPRYLIKTRGQQVTLSCSPISGHRSVSWYQQTPGQGLQFLFEYFSETQRNKGNFPGRFSGRQFSNSRSEMNVSTLELGDSALYLCASSRSWETQYFGPGTRLLVL.

This chain links TRBV7-8 with TRBJ2-5; TRBD2 matches 16 bases. Per the germline V gene, CDR1 is SGHVS and CDR2 is FQNEAQ. J gave up 6 bases and V 6 bases, and 10 bases lay outside the gene matches. The CDR3 contains 17 residues. The CDR3 nucleotides are TGTGCCAGCAGACCTACCGGGACTAGCGGGAGGGGACAGACCCAGTACTTC. This sequence encodes CASRPTGTSGRGQTQYF.

J is TRBJ2-3 and V is TRBV2; 7 positions agree with TRBD1. The germline V gene has CDR1 SNHLY and CDR2 FYNNEI. The CDR3 has 16 amino acids. Germline trimming cut 1 base from V and 2 bases from J; bases unmatched to any gene: 6. In nucleotides, the CDR3 is TGTGCCAGCAGTGAAGAGCAGGGGGTGATCACAGATACGCAGTATTTT. It yields the protein CASSEEQGVITDTQYF.

This chain connects TRBV6-2 or TRBV6-3 to TRBJ2-1; TRBD2 agrees at 10 bases. This CDR3 has 18 residues. V was pared by 3 bases and J by 7 bases, with 15 bases of the junction left unmatched. From germline, CDR1 is MNHEY and CDR2 SVGEGT. CDR3 residues: CASSYILAGRTGYNEQFF. The CDR3 region has the DNA TGTGCCAGCAGTTATATACTAGCGGGACGCACGGGATATAATGAGCAGTTCTTC.

This clone is deemed medium-sized. V is TRBV21-1 and J is TRBJ2-7; the D call in the table, TRBD1, was not verified against the DNA. TRBV21-1 is given as a pseudogene. This CDR3 region has 16 residues. The CDR3 DNA sequence: TGTGCCAGCAGCAAAACCCGACAGGGAAGATCCTACGAGCAGTACTTC. It yields the protein CASSKTRQGRSYEQYF.

The chain is built from TRBV5-6 and TRBJ1-1, with 8 bases lining up with TRBD1. Germline CDR1 reads SGHDT; CDR2 reads YYEEEE. Trimming cost V 3 bases and J 4 bases; bases outside gene matches: 11. There are 16 residues in the CDR3. DNA for the CDR3: TGTGCCAGCAGCTCCCCCTCGACAGGGGAATTCACTGAAGCTTTCTTT. Amino acids: CASSSPSTGEFTEAFF.

Worth noting for this clone: In the same sample, other DNA sequences code for this CDR3. The CDR3 coding sequence is TGTGCCAGCAGCCAAGATCGGAACTATGGCTACACCTTC. Protein: CASSQDRNYGYTF. V gene TRBV3-1 (or the pseudogene TRBV3-2) combines with J gene TRBJ1-2; no clear D. The CDR3 is made up of 13 amino acids. Looked up from germline, CDR1 is LGHDT and CDR2 is YNNKEL (reference sequence). V was trimmed by 0 bases and J by 2 bases, leaving 4 bases between them.

This chain connects TRBV29-1 to TRBJ1-2; D uncertain. Germline V gene sequence: CDR1 SQVTM, CDR2 ANQGSEA. The germline V and J ends were trimmed by 6 bases and 3 bases, with 11 bases remaining between them. The CDR3 totals 12 residues. CDR3 sequence reads: CSVVPGDYGYTF. The CDR3 coding sequence is TGCAGCGTAGTCCCGGGAGACTATGGCTACACCTTC.

This clone was observed a single time. The chain joins TRBV28 to TRBJ1-2, with 7 nucleotides matching TRBD1. The CDR3 is made up of 13 amino acids. Germline V gene lookup returns CDR1 MDHEN and CDR2 SYDVKM. With 9 bases clipped from V and 7 bases from J, the junction kept 11 bases outside the gene matches. The CDR3 nucleotides are TGTGCCAGTCAGAGGGGGCGCCGGGGTGGCTACACCTTC. Translating gives CASQRGRRGGYTF.

The V call is TRBV9, the J call TRBJ2-1; 7 bases are shared with TRBD2. This CDR3 comprises 15 residues. Germline values: CDR1 SGDLS, CDR2 YYNGEE. J gave up 3 bases and V 4 bases, and 7 bases lay outside the gene matches. CDR3 bases: TGTGCCAGCAGCCCTGATGGGGAGGGCTACAATGAGCAGTTCTTC. It translates to CASSPDGEGYNEQFF.

The gene calls are TRBV4-1 and TRBJ2-5; 11 positions agree with TRBD2. Per the germline V gene, CDR1 is MGHRA and CDR2 is YSYEKL. Trimming cost V 4 bases and J 2 bases; bases outside gene matches: 6. The CDR3 sequence is 16 residues long. The chain's CDR3 is CASSPPGLADQETQYF. Written as DNA, the CDR3 is TGCGCCAGCAGCCCCCCGGGACTAGCGGATCAAGAGACCCAGTACTTC.

The rearrangement links TRBV2 to TRBJ1-5; 8 bases map to TRBD1. CDR1 is SNHLY and CDR2 is FYNNEI in the germline V gene. V gave up 1 base and J gave up 1 base; unmatched junction bases: 6. The CDR3 sequence is 17 residues long. The CDR3 protein is CASSEGLGTGSNQPQHF. The CDR3 bases are TGTGCCAGCAGTGAAGGCCTTGGGACAGGAAGCAATCAGCCCCAGCATTTT.

The CDR3 bases are TGTGCCAGTAGTGTTACCGACAGGGGGCTTTCGTGGAAACTGTTTTTT. Its translation: CASSVTDRGLSWKLFF. J is TRBJ1-4 and V is TRBV19; 10 nucleotides agree with TRBD1. The V gene end was trimmed by 5 bases and the J gene end by 11 bases; junction bases not matched to a gene: 14. The germline CDR1 and CDR2 sequences are LNHDA and SQIVND (reference sequence). The length of the CDR3 is 16 residues.

This chain connects TRBV11-2 to TRBJ2-7, with TRBD2 matching over 13 bases. The CDR3 consists of 18 residues. The germline V gene encodes CDR1 SGHAT and CDR2 FQNNGV. Germline trimming cut 6 bases from V and 5 bases from J; bases unmatched to any gene: 16. CDR3 loop: CASRQNHRTSGRGNEQYF. The CDR3 DNA reads as TGTGCCAGCAGACAAAACCATCGAACTAGCGGGAGGGGGAACGAGCAGTACTTC.

The chain carries TRBV13 and TRBJ2-3; a possible D gene is TRBD2 (6 bases). CDR1 and CDR2 from the germline V gene are PRHDT and FYEKMQ (reference sequence). Trimming left V 2 bases short and J 2 bases short, with 11 bases between. The CDR3 sequence is 15 residues long. The chain's CDR3 is CASSLFAGTTDTQYF. The CDR3, as DNA: TGTGCCAGCAGCTTATTTGCGGGAACCACAGATACGCAGTATTTT. The full variable domain, its missing parts supplied by reference TRBV13 and TRBJ2-3, is AAGVIQSPRHLIKEKRETATLKCYPIPRHDTVYWYQQGPGQDPQFLISFYEKMQSDKGSIPDRFSAQQFSDYHSELNMSSLELGDSALYFCASSLFAGTTDTQYFGPGTRLTVL.

This clone was counted once. This chain connects TRBV5-6 to TRBJ1-1, with 7 nucleotides matching TRBD1. The CDR3 consists of 16 residues. The germline V gene has CDR1 SGHDT and CDR2 YYEEEE. V was clipped by 2 bases and J by 1 base; unmatched bases: 8. Here the CDR3 reads CASSFKTGWENTEAFF. The CDR3 DNA sequence: TGTGCCAGCAGCTTCAAGACAGGGTGGGAGAACACTGAAGCTTTCTTT.

In its sample, this clone was seen once. Other nucleotide sequences from this sample produce the same CDR3. The gene calls are TRBV28 and TRBJ2-3, with TRBD2 matching over 7 bases. V lost 5 bases and J lost 3; bases outside the gene matches: 5. There are 14 residues in the CDR3. The germline V gene has CDR1 MDHEN and CDR2 SYDVKM. Here the CDR3 DNA reads TGTGCCAGCAGTGGCGGGAGTTTGACAGATACGCAGTATTTT. It translates to CASSGGSLTDTQYF.

The CDR3 here is CASRPTGTGNEQYF. CDR3 nucleotides: TGTGCCAGCAGGCCCACCGGGACAGGGAACGAGCAGTACTTC. The chain links TRBV28 to TRBJ2-7, with 9 bases matching TRBD1. V shed 6 bases, J shed 5 bases, and the junction held 8 bases outside the gene matches. Germline CDR1 and CDR2: MDHEN and SYDVKM. The CDR3 spans 14 residues.

In the case of this clone: Since a much larger clone is just one base distant, this may be a read error. J is TRBJ1-2 and V is TRBV7-8; perhaps TRBD1 as D (6 bases). The CDR3 sequence is 13 residues long. Trimming shortened V by 3 bases and J by 2 bases, and 7 bases separated the two germline ends. The V gene's germline CDR1 is SGHVS and CDR2 FQNEAQ. The CDR3 reads CASSFDRNYGYTF. The DNA for the CDR3 is TGTGCCAGCAGCTTCGACAGGAACTATGGCTACACCTTC.

CDR3 in DNA: TGCGCCAGCAGTGAAGGACACACAGATACGCAGTATTTT. Translating gives CASSEGHTDTQYF. The rearrangement links TRBV5-1 to TRBJ2-3, with D possibly being TRBD1 (5 bases). CDR1 is SGHRS, CDR2 YFSETQ, per germline. V dropped 5 bases and J dropped 2 bases, with 9 bases sitting between them. The CDR3 is made up of 13 amino acids.

The chain is built from TRBV7-2 and TRBJ2-1; 10 bases are a match to TRBD1. Germline V gives CDR1 SGHTA, CDR2 FQGNSA. This CDR3 spans 15 amino acids. With V trimmed by 5 bases and J by 8 bases, 9 bases remained unmatched. DNA for the CDR3: TGTGCCAGCAGCATGAGACAGGGGGCATTCGATGAGCAGTTCTTC. Protein sequence: CASSMRQGAFDEQFF.

In its sample, this clone ranks as medium-sized. CDR3 region: CASSEGTGRSDQPQHF. The CDR3 DNA reads as TGTGCCAGCAGTGAAGGGACAGGGAGGTCGGATCAGCCCCAGCATTTT. V usage is TRBV6-1 and J usage is TRBJ1-5; 8 bases fit TRBD1. Germline V gene data show CDR1 as MNHNS and CDR2 as SASEGT. With 1 base clipped from V and 5 bases from J, the junction kept 7 bases outside the gene matches. This CDR3 comprises 16 residues.

This clone was counted a few times. This chain uses TRBV5-1 with TRBJ2-7; 9 bases fit TRBD1. Germline V gene sequence: CDR1 SGHRS, CDR2 YFSETQ. V shed 3 bases and J 4 bases; nucleotides not matched to a gene: 5. The CDR3 is 14 residues long. The CDR3 DNA sequence: TGCGCCAGCAGCTCCGGGACAGGGAGGTACGAGCAGTACTTC. It is translated as CASSSGTGRYEQYF.

The table lists this clone with a count of one. The rearrangement links TRBV5-1 to TRBJ1-1; a weak D match, TRBD1 (5 bases). The CDR3 is 15 residues long. Germline CDR1 and CDR2: SGHRS and YFSETQ. V was shortened by 4 bases and J by 4 bases, with 17 bases between the two germline ends. The CDR3 nucleotides read TGCGCCAGCAGCCCCATGGGGGGGAGGGGCACTGAAGCTTTCTTT. It encodes CASSPMGGRGTEAFF.